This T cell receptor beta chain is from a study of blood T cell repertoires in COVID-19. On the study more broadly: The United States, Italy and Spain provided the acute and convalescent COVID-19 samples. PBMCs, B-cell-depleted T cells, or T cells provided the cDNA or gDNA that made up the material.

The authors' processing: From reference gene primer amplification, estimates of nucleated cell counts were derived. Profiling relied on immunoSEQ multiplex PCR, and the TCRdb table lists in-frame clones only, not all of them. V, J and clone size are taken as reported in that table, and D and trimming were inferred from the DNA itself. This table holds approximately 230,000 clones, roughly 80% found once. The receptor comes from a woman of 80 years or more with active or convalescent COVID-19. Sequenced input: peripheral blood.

The CDR3 reads CASRPGTTYEQYF. The CDR3, as DNA: TGTGCCAGCAGACCCGGGACAACCTACGAGCAGTACTTC. The chain carries TRBV6-5 and TRBJ2-7, with D perhaps TRBD1 (6 bases). The CDR3 is 13 residues long. Germline CDR1 reads MNHEY; CDR2 reads SVGAGI. V dropped 6 bases and J dropped 2 bases, with 11 bases sitting between them.